The entry below gives a single TCR beta chain sequence along with its context. Its specificity is unknown. These data are taken from a study of response to subunit inactivated influenza vaccine. Findings and limits, study-wide: After each seasonal influenza vaccination, few new T cells are recruited, the authors suggested.

V was clipped by 3 bases and J by 15 bases, with 15 bases between them. This CDR3 region has 12 residues. Germline V gene lookup returns CDR1 MDHEN and CDR2 SYDVKM. TCRdb reanalysed the RT-PCR reads using MiXCR and keeps one entry per CDR3 protein. The top ten clones hold under 14% of a sample with about 700,000 distinct CDR3 sequences, around 16% of them seen once. The sample in question was PBMCs from blood, obtained about 12 days after vaccination. The chain employs TRBV28 and TRBJ2-1; no clear D. This clonotype was obtained from a man between 45 and 60 years old who received an inactivated influenza vaccine. CDR3 residues: CASSLSSSYGFF. DNA for the CDR3: TGTGCCAGCAGTTTGAGCTCGTCATATGGGTTCTTC.